Below are 18 T cell receptor beta chains sequenced from a single sample in a study of cytomegalovirus exposure and HLA in healthy donors. PCR involved 60 Vbeta and 13 Jbeta primers. Data came from immunoSEQ multiplex PCR; TCRdb stores just in-frame clones and leaves some out. The repertoire table contains more than 65,000 clones. Sequencing used PBMCs. These receptors were obtained from a man in his forties in good health and CMV-seronegative.

The CDR3: CASTEKDFSVSPLHF. Written as DNA, the CDR3 is TGTGCCAGTACCGAAAAGGACTTTTCTGTTTCACCCCTCCACTTT. The chain is built from TRBV19 and TRBJ1-6; unclear D gene. Between the trimmed V and J ends, which lost 7 bases and 9 bases, there was a span of 19 bases. The CDR3 contains 15 residues. The germline V gene has CDR1 LNHDA and CDR2 SQIVND (reference sequence).

This rearrangement joins TRBV4-2 to TRBJ2-7; 8 positions match TRBD1. J gave up 5 bases and V 0 bases, and 9 bases lay outside the gene matches. In germline, CDR1 is LGHNA, CDR2 YNFKEQ. This CDR3 is built from 16 residues. The CDR3 sequence: CASSQDRGRGLHEQYF. The CDR3 nucleotides read TGTGCCAGCAGCCAAGATAGGGGCAGGGGGCTGCACGAGCAGTACTTC.

The chain employs TRBV7-8 and TRBJ2-5; D might be TRBD1 (6 bases). Germline loops: CDR1 SGHVS, CDR2 FQNEAQ. Trimming stripped 5 bases from V and 5 bases from J, with 24 bases between. The CDR3 is made up of 17 amino acids. The CDR3 sequence is CASSPVVGARSKETQYF. The CDR3 DNA is TGTGCCAGCAGCCCTGTGGTGGGGGCACGGTCGAAGGAGACCCAGTACTTC.

This chain connects TRBV10-2 to TRBJ1-2; 11 nucleotides line up with TRBD1. Germline V gives CDR1 WSHSY, CDR2 SAAADI. The CDR3 sequence is 13 residues long. The ends lost 6 bases at V and 6 bases at J; junction bases unmatched: 3. The DNA of the CDR3 is TGCGCCAGCAGCACGGGACAGGGGGATGGCTACACCTTC. Its protein product is CASSTGQGDGYTF.

The chain uses TRBV6-1 and TRBJ2-2, with 7 bases identical to TRBD1. Germline trimming cut 1 base from V and 4 bases from J; bases unmatched to any gene: 3. There are 15 residues in the CDR3. The germline gives CDR1 MNHNS, CDR2 SASEGT. The CDR3 DNA follows: TGTGCCAGCAGTGAAGAAACAGGGGCCACCGGGGAGCTGTTTTTT. Translation: CASSEETGATGELFF.

The chain is built from TRBV5-5 and TRBJ2-7; 8 bases align to TRBD1. V lost 4 bases to trimming and J lost 5 bases; unmatched junction nucleotides: 8. The germline gives CDR1 SGHKS, CDR2 YYEKEE (reference sequence). This CDR3 is 14 amino acids long. The CDR3 is CASSLRTGYHEQYF. The CDR3 bases are TGTGCCAGCAGCCTACGGACAGGGTATCACGAGCAGTACTTC.

This sequence joins TRBV9 and TRBJ1-2, with 9 bases matching TRBD1. Germline V lookup: CDR1 SGDLS, CDR2 YYNGEE. The J segment lost 2 bases and the V segment lost 3 bases, leaving 8 bases of the junction unmatched. The CDR3 has 16 residues. CDR3 amino acids: CASSAETTGGNYGYTF. CDR3 sequence (DNA): TGTGCCAGCAGCGCAGAAACGACAGGGGGGAACTATGGCTACACCTTC.

The chain has TRBV30 and TRBJ1-2; D unclear. Germline-derived CDR1 and CDR2 are GTSNPN and SVGIG (reference sequence). The CDR3 extends over 11 amino acids. V was clipped by 3 bases and J by 4 bases, with 6 bases between them. CDR3 sequence: CAWRRLYGYTF. CDR3 in DNA: TGTGCCTGGAGGAGACTCTATGGCTACACCTTC.

In DNA form, the CDR3 reads TGCGCCAGCAGCTTGGAGGGCAGGGCGGTCACTGAAGCTTTCTTT. Amino acid sequence: CASSLEGRAVTEAFF. The V gene is TRBV5-1, the J gene TRBJ1-1; possible D gene TRBD1, 5 bases. The CDR3 contains 15 residues. V dropped 0 bases and J dropped 4 bases, with 13 bases sitting between them. Germline V gives CDR1 SGHRS, CDR2 YFSETQ.

This rearrangement joins TRBV6-5 to TRBJ1-1, with 7 bases aligning to TRBD1. Per germline, CDR1 MNHEY and CDR2 SVGAGI. The V segment lost 7 bases and the J segment 0 bases; nucleotides outside the gene matches: 5. The CDR3 loop spans 14 amino acids. The CDR3 DNA reads as TGTGCCAGCAAAGGGGGCGTCATGAACACTGAAGCTTTCTTT. Amino acid sequence: CASKGGVMNTEAFF.

This rearrangement joins TRBV18 to TRBJ1-3; TRBD1 matches at 8 bases. Germline loops: CDR1 KGHSH, CDR2 LQKENI. There are 17 residues in the CDR3. V shed 3 bases and J 4 bases; nucleotides not matched to a gene: 11. The CDR3 here is CASSPGQGYLAGNTIYF. The CDR3 DNA reads as TGTGCCAGCTCACCCGGACAGGGCTATTTAGCCGGAAACACCATATATTTT.

The chain carries TRBV30 and TRBJ1-6; D unresolved. Between the trimmed V and J ends, which lost 4 bases and 0 bases, there was a span of 7 bases. CDR3 size: 14 residues. Germline CDR1 reads GTSNPN; CDR2 reads SVGIG (reference sequence). CDR3 region: CAWNPGSYNSPLHF. CDR3 coding DNA: TGTGCCTGGAACCCGGGCTCCTATAATTCACCCCTCCACTTT.

The chain carries TRBV30 and TRBJ1-2; D remains unclear. Trimming took 4 bases from V and 8 from J, leaving 14 bases between them. The germline CDR1 and CDR2 sequences are GTSNPN and SVGIG (reference sequence). CDR3 size: 12 residues. The CDR3 nucleotides read TGTGCCTGGAATAGTGACCCGGGGGGCTACACCTTC. As protein: CAWNSDPGGYTF.

V is TRBV5-1 and J is TRBJ2-3; 7 bases fit TRBD1. This CDR3 is built from 16 residues. CDR1 SGHRS and CDR2 YFSETQ come from the germline V gene. The junction had 9 bases not matched to a gene; V was cut back by 2 bases and J by 3 bases. The CDR3 nucleotides are TGCGCCAGCAGCTTTACAGGGGTCTTTCCTACAGATACGCAGTATTTT. This codes for CASSFTGVFPTDTQYF.

The V gene is TRBV29-1, the J gene TRBJ2-3, with 7 bases aligning to TRBD1. CDR3 length: 17 amino acids. Germline CDR1 reads SQVTM; CDR2 reads ANQGSEA. The J segment lost 0 bases and the V segment lost 0 bases, leaving 9 bases of the junction unmatched. The CDR3 DNA sequence: TGCAGCGTTGAAGAGGGACAGCTTAACCCTAGCACAGATACGCAGTATTTT. Amino acid sequence: CSVEEGQLNPSTDTQYF.

This chain uses TRBV6-5 with TRBJ2-1; 9 bases match TRBD1. V lost 2 bases to trimming and J lost 5 bases; unmatched junction nucleotides: 7. Germline CDR1 and CDR2: MNHEY and SVGAGI. This CDR3 contains 16 residues. CDR3 sequence: CASSYRGTGRNNEQFF. The CDR3 DNA is TGTGCCAGCAGTTACCGAGGGACAGGGAGAAACAATGAGCAGTTCTTC.

About this clone itself: The junction and the germline gene differ at one end; a read error may be behind it. Different DNA sequences within this sample yield the same CDR3. The chain combines TRBV5-4 with TRBJ2-1; 7 bases map to TRBD1. The CDR3 sequence is 15 residues long. Germline CDR1 SGHNT, CDR2 YYREEE (reference sequence). CDR3 amino acids: CASSLSGTANNEQFF. In nucleotides, the CDR3 is TGCGCCAGCAGCCTATCCGGGACAGCCAACAATGAGCAGTTCTTC. Together with reference TRBV5-4 and TRBJ2-1, the CDR3 gives the full variable domain: ETGVTQSPTHLIKTRGQQVTLRCSSQSGHNTVSWYQQALGQGPQFIFQYYREEENGRGNFPPRFSGLQFPNYSSELNVNALELDDSALYLCASSLSGTANNEQFFGPGTRLTVL.

This clone counts as medium-sized (0.01 to 0.1%) by frequency. The rearrangement joins TRBV2 to TRBJ2-1, with a weak D call TRBD2 (6 bases). The germline CDR1 and CDR2 sequences are SNHLY and FYNNEI. Between the trimmed V and J ends, which lost 8 bases and 8 bases, there was a span of 19 bases. The CDR3 extends over 14 amino acids. This CDR3 is CASRGLKFRDEQFF. The CDR3 DNA follows: TGTGCCAGCCGTGGACTAAAATTTCGCGATGAGCAGTTCTTC.